Following are 10 T cell receptor beta chains from one sample sequenced in a study of molecular identifiers for immune sequencing clone quantification. From the PCR reads, TCRdb called clonotypes with MiXCR, one entry per CDR3 protein. Here the sample spans about half a million distinct CDR3 sequences, around a fifth being singletons. The sequenced material came from naive CD8+ T cells from blood, with Jurkat cell RNA spiked in. Subset here: FACS-sorted CD8+CD4-CCR7+CD45RA+ naive T cells. These receptor sequences come from a human donor in good health. Some libraries in this study had Jurkat cell RNA spiked in.

Remarks on this clonotype: A read error is possible here, since a much larger clone lies one base away. The chain links TRBV5-1 to TRBJ1-4; D may be TRBD1 (6 bases). This CDR3 is 14 amino acids long. Trimming took off 4 bases at V and 8 bases at J, with 15 bases between the two ends. Germline CDR1 SGHRS, CDR2 YFSETQ. CDR3 sequence: CASSPGGLWEKLFF. Here the CDR3 DNA reads TGCGCCAGCAGCCCCGGGGGGCTTTGGGAAAAACTGTTTTTT.

Of note for this clonotype: A read error is possible here, since a much larger clone lies one base away. The chain links TRBV6-5 to TRBJ1-1; D is possibly TRBD1 (6 bases). The germline CDR1 and CDR2 sequences are MNHEY and SVGAGI. The CDR3 consists of 15 residues. The CDR3 nucleotides read TGTGCCAGCGGTTACTCGACAGGTTTGGTCACTGAAGCTTTCTTT. This sequence encodes CASGYSTGLVTEAFF.

This clonotype was counted ten times or more. The chain has TRBV7-6 and TRBJ2-3, with D possibly being TRBD1 or TRBD2 (5 bases each). Germline V CDR1 and CDR2: SGHVS, FNYEAQ. Trimming cost V 5 bases and J 3 bases, with 15 bases left between them. This CDR3 region has 15 residues. The CDR3 sequence is CASSPTWGLTDTQYF. The CDR3 nucleotides read TGTGCCAGCAGCCCGACCTGGGGGTTGACAGATACGCAGTATTTT.

This clonotype was picked up many times. This chain connects TRBV28 to TRBJ2-5; 10 positions match TRBD2. Germline lookup yields CDR1 MDHEN and CDR2 SYDVKM. There are 15 residues in the CDR3. The V gene end was trimmed by 3 bases and the J gene end by 5 bases; junction bases not matched to a gene: 6. CDR3 DNA: TGTGCCAGCAGTTTCCTAGCGGGAGATCGGGAGACCCAGTACTTC. Translation: CASSFLAGDRETQYF.

This clonotype was seen more than once but under ten times. The rearrangement uses TRBV7-9 and TRBJ1-3, with a possible D match to TRBD1 (6 bases). Germline CDR1 and CDR2: SEHNR and FQNEAQ (reference sequence). This CDR3 has 16 residues. The V end was cut by 7 bases, the J end by 0 bases, with 16 bases between. CDR3 amino acids: CASTPRGTNSGNTIYF. DNA for the CDR3: TGTGCCAGCACTCCTCGGGGGACAAACTCTGGAAACACCATATATTTT.

This clonotype showed up many times. The chain couples TRBV19 to TRBJ1-5, with 7 bases aligning to TRBD1. CDR3 length: 14 amino acids. Germline V gene sequence: CDR1 LNHDA, CDR2 SQIVND (reference sequence). J lost 6 bases, V lost 5 bases, and 7 bases had no gene match. CDR3 in DNA: TGTGCCAGTAGTTCTTTGCAGGGGGTTCAGCCCCAGCATTTT. This codes for CASSSLQGVQPQHF. The entire variable domain, with the rest obtained from reference TRBV19 and TRBJ1-5, is as follows: DGGITQSPKYLFRKEGQNVTLSCEQNLNHDAMYWYRQDPGQGLRLIYYSQIVNDFQKGDIAEGYSVSREKKESFPLTVTSAQKNPTAFYLCASSSLQGVQPQHFGDGTRLSIL.

The sample holds a few counts of this clonotype. This chain links TRBV5-1 with TRBJ1-1; D call uncertain. The germline V gene has CDR1 SGHRS and CDR2 YFSETQ. Trimming removed 0 bases from V and 4 bases from J, with 10 bases in between. This CDR3 region has 14 residues. In DNA form, the CDR3 reads TGCGCCAGCAGCTTGGACTCCTGGGGCACTGAAGCTTTCTTT. Translating it yields CASSLDSWGTEAFF. Drawing the rest from reference TRBV5-1 and TRBJ1-1, the complete variable domain is KAGVTQTPRYLIKTRGQQVTLSCSPISGHRSVSWYQQTPGQGLQFLFEYFSETQRNKGNFPGRFSGRQFSNSRSEMNVSTLELGDSALYLCASSLDSWGTEAFFGQGTRLTVV.

This chain joins TRBV27 and TRBJ1-4; possible D gene TRBD1, 6 bases. Germline CDR1 reads MNHEY; CDR2 reads SMNVEV (reference sequence). The length of the CDR3 is 16 residues. V was cut by 2 bases and J by 3 bases, with 13 bases left in between. The CDR3 sequence: CASSLTGFWANEKLFF. The CDR3 coding sequence is TGTGCCAGCAGTTTAACAGGGTTTTGGGCTAATGAAAAACTGTTTTTT.

CDR3 residues: CASSISPTYEQYF. CDR3 sequence (DNA): TGTGCCAGCAGCATCAGTCCCACCTACGAGCAGTACTTC. This sequence joins TRBV7-6 and TRBJ2-7, with unresolved D. The V gene's germline CDR1 is SGHVS and CDR2 FNYEAQ. The V end lost 5 bases, the J end lost 2 bases, and 10 bases lay between the germline ends. The CDR3 spans 13 residues.

This clonotype was recorded at least ten times. The chain recombines TRBV2 with TRBJ2-7; D ambiguous. The CDR3 spans 15 residues. The germline CDR1 and CDR2 sequences are SNHLY and FYNNEI. Trimming shortened V by 8 bases and J by 3 bases, and 20 bases separated the two germline ends. CDR3 bases: TGTGCCAGCGCCCGAGCCCGAGAAAACGACTACGAGCAGTACTTC. Its translation is CASARARENDYEQYF.